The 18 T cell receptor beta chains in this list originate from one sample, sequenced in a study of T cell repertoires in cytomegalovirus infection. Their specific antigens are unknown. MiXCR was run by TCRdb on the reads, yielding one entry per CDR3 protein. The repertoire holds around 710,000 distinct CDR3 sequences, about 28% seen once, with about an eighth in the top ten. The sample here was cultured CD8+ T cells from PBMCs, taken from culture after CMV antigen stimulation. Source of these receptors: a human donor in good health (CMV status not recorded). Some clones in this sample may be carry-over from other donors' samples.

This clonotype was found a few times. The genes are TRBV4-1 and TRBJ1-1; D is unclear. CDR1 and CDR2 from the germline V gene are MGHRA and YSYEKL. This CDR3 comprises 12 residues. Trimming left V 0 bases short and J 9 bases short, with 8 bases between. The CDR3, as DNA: TGCGCCAGCAGCCAAGATCTGTCGCAAGCTTTCTTT. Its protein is CASSQDLSQAFF.

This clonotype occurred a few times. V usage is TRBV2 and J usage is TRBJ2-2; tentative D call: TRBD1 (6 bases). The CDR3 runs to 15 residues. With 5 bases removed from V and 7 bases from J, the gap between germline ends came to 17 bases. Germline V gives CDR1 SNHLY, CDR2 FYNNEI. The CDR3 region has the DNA TGTGCCAGCAGTCTTCTTACAGGGCAGGACGGGGAGCTGTTTTTT. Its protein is CASSLLTGQDGELFF.

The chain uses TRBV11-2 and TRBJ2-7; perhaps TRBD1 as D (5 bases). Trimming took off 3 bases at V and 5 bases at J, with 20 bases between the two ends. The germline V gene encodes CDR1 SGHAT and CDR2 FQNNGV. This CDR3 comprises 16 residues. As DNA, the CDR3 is TGTGCCAGCAGCTTCCTTGCAGGGCCACTTTATGACGAGCAGTACGTC. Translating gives CASSFLAGPLYDEQYV.

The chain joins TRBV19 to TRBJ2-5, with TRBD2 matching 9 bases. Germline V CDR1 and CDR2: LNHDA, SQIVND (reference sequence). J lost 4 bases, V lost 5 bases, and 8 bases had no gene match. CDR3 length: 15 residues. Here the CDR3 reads CASSPRSGLAETQYF. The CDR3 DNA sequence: TGTGCCAGTAGTCCCCGCTCGGGACTAGCAGAGACCCAGTACTTC.

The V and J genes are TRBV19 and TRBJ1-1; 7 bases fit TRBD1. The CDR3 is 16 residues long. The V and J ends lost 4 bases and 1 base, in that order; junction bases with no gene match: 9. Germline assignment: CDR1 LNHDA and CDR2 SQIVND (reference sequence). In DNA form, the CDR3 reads TGTGCCAGTAGTACCGGGGACAGAACTAAGAACACTGAAGCTTTCTTT. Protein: CASSTGDRTKNTEAFF.

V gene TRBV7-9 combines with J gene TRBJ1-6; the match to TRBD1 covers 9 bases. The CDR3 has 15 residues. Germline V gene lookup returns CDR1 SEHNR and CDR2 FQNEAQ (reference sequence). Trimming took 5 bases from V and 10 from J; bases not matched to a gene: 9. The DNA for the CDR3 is TGTGCCAGCAGCCTAGGACGGACAGGGGAATCACCCCTCCACTTT. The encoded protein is CASSLGRTGESPLHF.

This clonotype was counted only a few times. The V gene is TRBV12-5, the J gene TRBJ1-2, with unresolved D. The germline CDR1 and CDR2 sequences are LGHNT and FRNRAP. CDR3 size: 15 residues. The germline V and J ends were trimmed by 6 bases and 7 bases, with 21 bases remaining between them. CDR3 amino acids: CASGSPLTENSGYTF. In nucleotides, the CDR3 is TGTGCTAGTGGCTCCCCGTTGACGGAGAATTCTGGCTACACCTTC.

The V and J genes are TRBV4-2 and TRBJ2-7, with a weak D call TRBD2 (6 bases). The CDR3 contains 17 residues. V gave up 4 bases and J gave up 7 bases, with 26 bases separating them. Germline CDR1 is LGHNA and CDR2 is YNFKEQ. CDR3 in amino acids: CASSPTRLSGLLIEQYF. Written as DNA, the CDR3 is TGTGCCAGCAGCCCTACCCGACTCAGCGGGCTCTTAATAGAGCAGTACTTC.

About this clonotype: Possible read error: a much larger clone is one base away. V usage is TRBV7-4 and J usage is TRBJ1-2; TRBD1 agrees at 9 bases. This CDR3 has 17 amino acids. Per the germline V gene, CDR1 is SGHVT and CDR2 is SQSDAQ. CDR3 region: CASSVSGTGTINYGYAF. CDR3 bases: TGTGCCAGCAGCGTCTCCGGGACAGGGACAATTAACTATGGCTACGCCTTC.

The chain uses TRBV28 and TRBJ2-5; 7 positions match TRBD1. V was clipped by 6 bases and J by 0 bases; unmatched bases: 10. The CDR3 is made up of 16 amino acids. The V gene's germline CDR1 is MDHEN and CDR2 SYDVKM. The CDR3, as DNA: TGTGCCAGCAGGCAGCCGGACAGGAGGTACCAAGAGACCCAGTACTTC. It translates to CASRQPDRRYQETQYF.

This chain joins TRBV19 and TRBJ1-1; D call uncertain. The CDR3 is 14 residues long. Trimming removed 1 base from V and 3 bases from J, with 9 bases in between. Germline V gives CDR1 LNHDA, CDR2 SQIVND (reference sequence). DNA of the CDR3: TGTGCCAGTAGTATAGTGGAGGGATACACTGAAGCTTTCTTT. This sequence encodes CASSIVEGYTEAFF.

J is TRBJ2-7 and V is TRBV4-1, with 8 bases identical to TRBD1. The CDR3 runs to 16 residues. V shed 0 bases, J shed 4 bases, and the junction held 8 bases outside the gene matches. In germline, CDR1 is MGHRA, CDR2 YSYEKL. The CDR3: CASSQEAQGARYEQYF. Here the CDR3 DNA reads TGCGCCAGCAGCCAAGAGGCCCAGGGGGCGCGGTACGAGCAGTACTTC.

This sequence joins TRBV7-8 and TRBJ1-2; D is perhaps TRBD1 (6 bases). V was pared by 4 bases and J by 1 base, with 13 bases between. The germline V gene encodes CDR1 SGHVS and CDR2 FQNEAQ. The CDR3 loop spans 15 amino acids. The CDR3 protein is CASSSKGGVNYGYTF. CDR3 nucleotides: TGTGCCAGCAGCTCAAAGGGGGGCGTTAACTATGGCTACACCTTC.

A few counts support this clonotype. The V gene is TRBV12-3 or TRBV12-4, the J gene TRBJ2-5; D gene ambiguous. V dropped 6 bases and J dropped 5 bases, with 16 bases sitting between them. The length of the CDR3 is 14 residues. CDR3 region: CASSPSPFMETQYF. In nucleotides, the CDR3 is TGTGCCAGCAGCCCTTCCCCCTTTATGGAGACCCAGTACTTC.

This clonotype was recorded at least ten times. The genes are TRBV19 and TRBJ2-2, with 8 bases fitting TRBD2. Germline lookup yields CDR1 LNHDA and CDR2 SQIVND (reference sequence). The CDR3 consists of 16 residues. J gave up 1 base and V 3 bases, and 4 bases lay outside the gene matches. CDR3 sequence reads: CASSIWSGRNTGELFF. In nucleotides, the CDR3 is TGTGCCAGTAGTATTTGGAGCGGGAGGAACACCGGGGAGCTGTTTTTT.

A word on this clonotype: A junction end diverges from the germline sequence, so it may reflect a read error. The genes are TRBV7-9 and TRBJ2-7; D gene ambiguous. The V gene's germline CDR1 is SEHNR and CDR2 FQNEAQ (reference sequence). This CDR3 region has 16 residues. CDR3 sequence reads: CARSFPWAPIPYEQYF. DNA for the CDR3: TGTGCCAGGAGCTTCCCTTGGGCTCCTATACCCTACGAGCAGTACTTC.

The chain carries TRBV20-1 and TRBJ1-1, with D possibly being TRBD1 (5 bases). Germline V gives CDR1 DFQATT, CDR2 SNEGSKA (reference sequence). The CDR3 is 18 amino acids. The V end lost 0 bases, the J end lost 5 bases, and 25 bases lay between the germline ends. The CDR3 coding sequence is TGCAGTGCTAGAGATAGACAGCCTCCCGGTAGGATATTGACTGAAGCTTTCTTT. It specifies CSARDRQPPGRILTEAFF.

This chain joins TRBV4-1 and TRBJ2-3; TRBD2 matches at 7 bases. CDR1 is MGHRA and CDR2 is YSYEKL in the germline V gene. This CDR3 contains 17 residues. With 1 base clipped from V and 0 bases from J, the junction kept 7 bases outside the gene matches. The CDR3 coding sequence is TGCGCCAGCAGCCAAGTAGCGGGCGGTCCGAGCACAGATACGCAGTATTTT. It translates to CASSQVAGGPSTDTQYF.